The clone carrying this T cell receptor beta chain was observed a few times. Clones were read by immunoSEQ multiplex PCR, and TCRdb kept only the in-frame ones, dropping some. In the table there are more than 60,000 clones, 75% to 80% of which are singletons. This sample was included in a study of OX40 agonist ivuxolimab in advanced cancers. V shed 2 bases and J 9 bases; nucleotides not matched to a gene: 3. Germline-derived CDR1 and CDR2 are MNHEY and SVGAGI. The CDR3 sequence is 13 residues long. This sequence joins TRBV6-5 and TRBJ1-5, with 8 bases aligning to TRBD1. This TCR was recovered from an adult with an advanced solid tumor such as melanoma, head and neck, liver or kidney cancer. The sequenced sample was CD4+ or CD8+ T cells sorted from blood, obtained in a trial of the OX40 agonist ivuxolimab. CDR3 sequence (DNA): TGTGCCAGCAGTTACATAGGACAGGGGCCCCAGCATTTT. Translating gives CASSYIGQGPQHF.